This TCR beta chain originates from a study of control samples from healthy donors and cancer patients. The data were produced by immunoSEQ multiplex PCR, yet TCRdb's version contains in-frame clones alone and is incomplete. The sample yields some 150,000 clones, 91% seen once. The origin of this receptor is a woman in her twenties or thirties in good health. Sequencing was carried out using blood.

The CDR3 DNA is TGTGCCAGCAGCCCGACAGGCACAGATACGCAGTATTTT. Protein product: CASSPTGTDTQYF. The rearrangement uses TRBV11-2 and TRBJ2-3; a weak D match, TRBD1 (5 bases). From germline, CDR1 is SGHAT and CDR2 FQNNGV. The CDR3 length is 13 residues. Trimming removed 5 bases at V and 1 base at J, with 7 bases between.